The present T cell receptor beta chain was sequenced within a study of long-term antiretroviral therapy in people with HIV. Researchers report immunoSEQ v3.0 was run at survey level. Assay: immunoSEQ multiplex PCR; the TCRdb copy retains only in-frame clones and omits some. Seen here are 30,000 to 40,000 clones, 75% to 85% observed once, and the top ten hold about 3%. The CDR3 runs to 15 residues. Germline V gene sequence: CDR1 SGHRS, CDR2 YFSETQ. Trimming at V came to 2 bases and at J to 2 bases, leaving 7 bases not matched to a gene. Study results and caveats: The data indicate that diversity increased after ART but remained below transplant donor controls.

Remarks on this clone: Its antigen is still unknown.

The sequence was collected from a man aged 18 to 30 with HIV. This sequence joins TRBV5-1 and TRBJ2-7, with 7 bases fitting TRBD2. The source was unsorted PBMCs, collected 1.9 years after starting antiretroviral therapy. The CDR3 DNA sequence: TGCGCCAGCAGCTTTGCTTGGGGGGGAGCCTACGAGCAGTACTTC. Translation gives CASSFAWGGAYEQYF. The whole variable domain, remainder taken from reference TRBV5-1 and TRBJ2-7, is KAGVTQTPRYLIKTRGQQVTLSCSPISGHRSVSWYQQTPGQGLQFLFEYFSETQRNKGNFPGRFSGRQFSNSRSEMNVSTLELGDSALYLCASSFAWGGAYEQYFGPGTRLTVT.